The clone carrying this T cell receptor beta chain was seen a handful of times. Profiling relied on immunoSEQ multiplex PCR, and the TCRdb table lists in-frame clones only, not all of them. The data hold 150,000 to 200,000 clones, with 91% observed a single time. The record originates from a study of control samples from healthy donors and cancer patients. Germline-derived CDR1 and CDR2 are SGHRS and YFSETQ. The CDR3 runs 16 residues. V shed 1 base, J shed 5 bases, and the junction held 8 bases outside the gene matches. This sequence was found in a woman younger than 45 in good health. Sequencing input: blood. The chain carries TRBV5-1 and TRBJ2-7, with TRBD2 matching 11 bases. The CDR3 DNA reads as TGCGCCAGCAGCTTGCAAACTAGCGGGAGCGGCCACGAGCAGTACTTC. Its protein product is CASSLQTSGSGHEQYF. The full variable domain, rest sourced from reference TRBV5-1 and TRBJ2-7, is KAGVTQTPRYLIKTRGQQVTLSCSPISGHRSVSWYQQTPGQGLQFLFEYFSETQRNKGNFPGRFSGRQFSNSRSEMNVSTLELGDSALYLCASSLQTSGSGHEQYFGPGTRLTVT.